This TCR beta chain comes out of a study of CD8 T cells in Susac syndrome. V dropped 5 bases and J dropped 1 base, with 20 bases sitting between them. There are 18 residues in the CDR3. Germline V lookup: CDR1 SEHNR, CDR2 FQNEAQ (reference sequence). An amount of RNA that ranged from roughly 0.45 to 1 ug was reverse transcribed with random hexamers. TCRdb re-derived calls from the immunoSEQ multiplex PCR reads in MiXCR, one entry per CDR3 protein. The table includes around 200,000 distinct CDR3 sequences, roughly 94% detected once. The CD8+ and CD4+ T cells were isolated magnetically using a negative isolation approach, whereas the TEMRA cells were enriched by FACS.

The specimen was CD4+ T cells from PBMCs. The chain joins TRBV7-9 to TRBJ2-2; perhaps D is TRBD1 or TRBD2 (6 bases each). This TCR derives from a human donor with Susac syndrome. The CDR3 reads CASSGGFSGAVNTGELFF. CDR3 sequence (DNA): TGTGCCAGCAGCGGGGGCTTTAGCGGAGCCGTGAACACCGGGGAGCTGTTTTTT.